One and the same sample provided the 30 T cell receptor beta chains below, sequenced in a study of blood T cell repertoires in COVID-19. This table comes from immunoSEQ multiplex PCR, and its TCRdb copy is limited to in-frame clones, with some not included. The sample contains some 83,000 clones, more than 70% of which appear only once. The specimen was peripheral blood. All receptors come from a man aged 55-75 years with active or convalescent COVID-19.

This chain links TRBV12-3 or TRBV12-4 with TRBJ1-2; tentatively, D is TRBD1 (5 bases). Between the trimmed V and J ends, which lost 6 bases and 6 bases, there was a span of 14 bases. The CDR3 is 13 amino acids. The CDR3 here is CASRRGRMDGYTF. In DNA, the CDR3 is TGTGCCAGCAGAAGGGGCAGGATGGATGGCTACACCTTC.

The chain uses TRBV7-8 and TRBJ2-5; weak D call: TRBD1 (5 bases). V was trimmed by 5 bases and J by 5 bases, leaving 18 bases between them. The CDR3 extends over 15 amino acids. Per the germline V gene, CDR1 is SGHVS and CDR2 is FQNEAQ. Here the CDR3 DNA reads TGTGCCAGCAGCCCAGAGCTAGGGGCGCTTGAGACCCAGTACTTC. Its protein is CASSPELGALETQYF. The full variable domain, in which reference TRBV7-8 and TRBJ2-5 provide the parts outside the CDR3, is GAGVSQSPRYKVAKRGQDVALRCDPISGHVSLFWYQQALGQGPEFLTYFQNEAQLDKSGLPSDRFFAERPEGSVSTLKIQRTQQEDSAVYLCASSPELGALETQYFGPGTRLLVL.

V is TRBV4-3 and J is TRBJ1-2; a weak D match, TRBD1 (5 bases). The CDR3 totals 16 residues. CDR1 is LGHNA and CDR2 is YSLEER in the germline V gene. Trimming removed 0 bases at V and 2 bases at J, with 13 bases between. The CDR3 DNA reads as TGCGCCAGCAGCCAAGATAGTGTGACAGACAACTATGGCTACACCTTC. This sequence encodes CASSQDSVTDNYGYTF.

The chain has TRBV9 and TRBJ2-2; 9 nucleotides match TRBD1. CDR3 length: 15 residues. J was trimmed by 4 bases and V by 3 bases; bases with no gene match: 4. The germline gives CDR1 SGDLS, CDR2 YYNGEE. The CDR3 DNA sequence: TGTGCCAGCAGCGCCCCGGGACAGGGCACCGGGGAGCTGTTTTTT. Its translation is CASSAPGQGTGELFF.

V and J are TRBV6-2 or TRBV6-3 and TRBJ1-2; 9 bases map to TRBD1. V was pared by 6 bases and J by 4 bases, with 6 bases of the junction left unmatched. This CDR3 is 14 amino acids long. From germline, CDR1 is MNHEY and CDR2 SVGEGT. The CDR3 DNA sequence: TGTGCCAGCAGCCACGGACAGGGGATCTATGGCTACACCTTC. This codes for CASSHGQGIYGYTF.

The chain is built from TRBV5-1 and TRBJ2-3, with 10 bases matching TRBD2. Trimming cost V 1 base and J 7 bases; bases outside gene matches: 6. CDR1 and CDR2 from the germline V gene are SGHRS and YFSETQ. The CDR3 runs 15 residues. In nucleotides, the CDR3 is TGCGCCAGCAGCTTGACAGCGGGGGGGCCTAATACGCAGTATTTT. Its protein is CASSLTAGGPNTQYF.

This clone was observed a single time. Other DNA sequences in the sample encode the same CDR3. The chain carries TRBV9 and TRBJ2-1; 11 nucleotides line up with TRBD2. This CDR3 is built from 16 residues. V lost 0 bases, J lost 4 bases, and 3 bases stayed unmatched. Germline V gene lookup returns CDR1 SGDLS and CDR2 YYNGEE. The DNA for the CDR3 is TGTGCCAGCAGCGTAGCTACTAGCGGGGGATACAATGAGCAGTTCTTC. It codes for CASSVATSGGYNEQFF.

The J gene is TRBJ2-5, the V gene TRBV20-1, with 10 bases fitting TRBD1. After removal of 3 bases from V and 5 bases from J, the junction contained 9 bases not matched to a gene. The germline V gene encodes CDR1 DFQATT and CDR2 SNEGSKA (reference sequence). The CDR3 length is 15 residues. This chain's CDR3 is CSASEGTGVGETQYF. The CDR3 coding sequence is TGCAGTGCTAGTGAAGGGACAGGGGTAGGTGAGACCCAGTACTTC.

J is TRBJ2-5 and V is TRBV19, with TRBD2 as a possible D gene (6 bases). The CDR3 contains 13 residues. V gave up 2 bases and J gave up 5 bases, with 9 bases separating them. Germline CDR1 reads LNHDA; CDR2 reads SQIVND (reference sequence). As DNA, the CDR3 is TGTGCCAGTAGTATAACTAGCTGGGAGACCCAGTACTTC. Amino acids: CASSITSWETQYF.

This clone was detected a few times. DNA of the CDR3: TGCGCCAGCAGTCAATCGGTGGGGGGGCCGATCGATACGCAGTATTTT. It yields the protein CASSQSVGGPIDTQYF. This chain connects TRBV23-1 to TRBJ2-3; D might be TRBD2 (7 bases). Being an ORF, TRBV23-1 has a function that is uncertain. CDR3 size: 16 residues. V was shortened by 0 bases and J by 6 bases, with 16 bases between the two germline ends.

The chain employs TRBV19 and TRBJ2-7; 10 nucleotides agree with TRBD1. There are 15 residues in the CDR3. Germline assignment: CDR1 LNHDA and CDR2 SQIVND (reference sequence). With 5 bases clipped from V and 7 bases from J, the junction kept 11 bases outside the gene matches. CDR3 in DNA: TGTGCCAGTAGTGTGGGGACAGGGGAGATTATAGAGCAGTACTTC. Translating gives CASSVGTGEIIEQYF.

This clone was seen only a few times. CDR3: CASSSRGGGILDEQYF. For the CDR3, the DNA is TGTGCCAGCAGCTCCCGGGGGGGTGGGATACTTGACGAGCAGTACTTC. The genes are TRBV7-2 and TRBJ2-7; TRBD2 agrees at 8 bases. CDR3 size: 16 residues. Germline V gives CDR1 SGHTA, CDR2 FQGNSA. V trimming: 4 bases; J trimming: 5 bases; junction bases outside the gene matches: 13.

This clone was observed a handful of times. The chain is built from TRBV6-6 and TRBJ2-2; 8 positions agree with TRBD1. This CDR3 contains 14 residues. V lost 6 bases, J lost 3 bases, and 3 bases stayed unmatched. Germline V gene sequence: CDR1 MNHNY, CDR2 SVGAGI (reference sequence). CDR3 sequence: CASSHRGYTGELFF. The CDR3 bases are TGTGCCAGCAGCCACAGGGGGTACACCGGGGAGCTGTTTTTT.

This clone is a singleton in its sample. The chain links TRBV12-2 to TRBJ1-5; whether TRBD1, the table's D call, matches the DNA was not checked. TRBV12-2 is given as a pseudogene. CDR3 length: 16 amino acids. CDR3 bases: TGTGCAAGTCGCTCCGGCCCGACAGGGGTCAATCAGCCCCAGCATTTT. Translation gives CASRSGPTGVNQPQHF.

V and J are TRBV7-9 and TRBJ1-1; TRBD1 matches 12 bases. The V segment lost 5 bases and the J segment 6 bases; nucleotides outside the gene matches: 7. Germline V gene sequence: CDR1 SEHNR, CDR2 FQNEAQ (reference sequence). The CDR3 has 15 residues. The CDR3 here is CASSATGTGGSEAFF. CDR3 DNA sequence: TGTGCCAGCAGCGCGACCGGGACAGGGGGCTCTGAAGCTTTCTTT.

The V call is TRBV19, the J call TRBJ1-5; 9 nucleotides align to TRBD1. The V gene's germline CDR1 is LNHDA and CDR2 SQIVND (reference sequence). The CDR3 length is 19 residues. Trimming cost V 1 base and J 1 base; bases outside gene matches: 11. CDR3: CASSIGVTGGVGSNQPQHF. DNA for the CDR3: TGTGCCAGTAGTATAGGGGTGACAGGGGGAGTAGGAAGCAATCAGCCCCAGCATTTT.

V gene TRBV3-1 (or the pseudogene TRBV3-2) combines with J gene TRBJ2-7; a possible D gene is TRBD2 (7 bases). The ends were cut back, 0 bases at V and 0 bases at J, with 24 bases in the middle. CDR1 LGHDT and CDR2 YNNKEL come from the germline V gene (reference sequence). The CDR3 consists of 20 residues. This chain's CDR3 is CASSQDPGGLLGPSSYEQYF. The DNA of the CDR3 is TGTGCCAGCAGCCAAGATCCGGGGGGCCTCCTCGGGCCGAGCTCCTACGAGCAGTACTTC.

This clone was counted a few times. V is TRBV6-2 or TRBV6-3 and J is TRBJ1-1; D might be TRBD1 (6 bases). CDR1 MNHEY and CDR2 SVGEGT come from the germline V gene. The CDR3 is 15 amino acids. Trimming removed 0 bases at V and 3 bases at J, with 11 bases between. CDR3 nucleotides: TGTGCCAGCAGTTACTCGGGGGGGGCTTACACTGAAGCTTTCTTT. Translated, it gives CASSYSGGAYTEAFF.

This clone was seen once. The chain employs TRBV19 and TRBJ1-1, with 10 bases aligning to TRBD1. CDR1 and CDR2 (germline): LNHDA, SQIVND (reference sequence). The CDR3 is 15 amino acids. Trimming cost V 7 bases and J 3 bases; bases outside gene matches: 8. The CDR3 DNA reads TGTGCCAGTACCAGGATAGACAGGGGGCACACTGAAGCTTTCTTT. It yields the protein CASTRIDRGHTEAFF.

This chain connects TRBV2 to TRBJ2-3; 8 positions agree with TRBD1. Germline lookup yields CDR1 SNHLY and CDR2 FYNNEI. This CDR3 spans 15 amino acids. V was clipped by 5 bases and J by 2 bases; unmatched bases: 6. The CDR3: CASSPGQATTDTQYF. CDR3 DNA sequence: TGTGCCAGCAGTCCGGGACAGGCGACCACAGATACGCAGTATTTT.

This clone was counted a single time. The CDR3 loop reads CASSLSGGNYGYTF. The CDR3 nucleotides are TGTGCCAGCAGTTTATCAGGGGGGAACTATGGCTACACCTTC. The chain recombines TRBV28 with TRBJ1-2; 7 bases map to TRBD1. This CDR3 is built from 14 residues. Trimming took 1 base from V and 2 from J; bases not matched to a gene: 1. CDR1 and CDR2 (germline): MDHEN, SYDVKM.

The chain links TRBV4-3 to TRBJ2-7; D gene uncertain. This CDR3 is built from 15 residues. In germline, CDR1 is LGHNA, CDR2 YSLEER. Trimming shortened V by 0 bases and J by 3 bases, and 12 bases separated the two germline ends. The CDR3 bases are TGCGCCAGCAGCCAAGATCGGCAGGTCGGCTACGAGCAGTACTTC. This sequence encodes CASSQDRQVGYEQYF.

The J gene is TRBJ2-4, the V gene TRBV19; 9 nucleotides match TRBD2. The CDR3 is 17 residues long. V lost 10 bases and J lost 0; bases outside the gene matches: 13. Germline-derived CDR1 and CDR2 are LNHDA and SQIVND (reference sequence). For the CDR3, the DNA is TGTGCCACCACGCCCGGGGGCGGGGGGGTAGCCAAAAACATTCAGTACTTC. Its protein product is CATTPGGGGVAKNIQYF.

The chain has TRBV4-3 and TRBJ2-2; 8 bases match TRBD1. Germline CDR1 LGHNA, CDR2 YSLEER. The CDR3 covers 15 residues. Germline trimming cut 1 base from V and 5 bases from J; bases unmatched to any gene: 3. CDR3 amino acids: CASSQADRGTGELFF. As DNA, the CDR3 is TGCGCCAGCAGCCAAGCCGACAGGGGTACCGGGGAGCTGTTTTTT.

The rearrangement uses TRBV5-5 and TRBJ2-3, with 8 nucleotides matching TRBD2. The CDR3 consists of 15 residues. In germline, CDR1 is SGHKS, CDR2 YYEKEE (reference sequence). V was clipped by 3 bases and J by 1 base; unmatched bases: 4. CDR3 sequence (DNA): TGTGCCAGCAGCTCGCGGGGGGTCGGCACAGATACGCAGTATTTT. As protein: CASSSRGVGTDTQYF.

This rearrangement joins TRBV4-3 to TRBJ2-3; 7 bases agree with TRBD1. The CDR3 has 17 amino acids. Germline loops: CDR1 LGHNA, CDR2 YSLEER. Unmatched junction bases numbered 6, after V lost 0 bases and J lost 0 bases. The chain's CDR3 is CASSQDGRDSSTDTQYF. The CDR3 nucleotides read TGCGCCAGCAGCCAAGATGGCCGGGACAGCAGCACAGATACGCAGTATTTT.

CDR3 sequence: CASSAIGTVGYNSPLHF. The CDR3 nucleotides read TGTGCCAGCAGCGCCATAGGGACAGTAGGCTATAATTCACCCCTCCACTTT. V is TRBV9 and J is TRBJ1-6, with 7 bases fitting TRBD1. The germline V gene encodes CDR1 SGDLS and CDR2 YYNGEE. J gave up 3 bases and V 3 bases, and 9 bases lay outside the gene matches. The CDR3 runs to 17 residues.

This clone has only a few counts. The genes are TRBV7-9 and TRBJ1-1; 10 bases are a match to TRBD1. The CDR3 is 14 amino acids. Germline CDR1 reads SEHNR; CDR2 reads FQNEAQ (reference sequence). With V trimmed by 5 bases and J by 4 bases, 4 bases remained unmatched. In DNA, the CDR3 is TGTGCCAGCAGCGAGGGACAGGGGACCACTGAAGCTTTCTTT. This gives the protein CASSEGQGTTEAFF.

As regards this clone: The same CDR3 arises from other DNA sequences in this sample as well. V and J are TRBV19 and TRBJ1-5; no definite D call. The ends were cut back, 5 bases at V and 10 bases at J, with 9 bases in the middle. The germline CDR1 and CDR2 sequences are LNHDA and SQIVND (reference sequence). The CDR3 runs 11 residues. CDR3 in amino acids: CASSAPGPQHF. The CDR3 nucleotides read TGTGCCAGTAGTGCCCCGGGACCCCAGCATTTT.

The chain employs TRBV29-1 and TRBJ2-6, with TRBD2 identical over 14 bases. The CDR3 is 18 residues long. Per the germline V gene, CDR1 is SQVTM and CDR2 is ANQGSEA. Unmatched junction bases numbered 3, after V lost 1 base and J lost 1 base. CDR3 region: CSVEGGTSGRSGANVLTF. The CDR3 region has the DNA TGCAGCGTTGAAGGGGGGACTAGCGGGAGATCTGGGGCCAACGTCCTGACTTTC.